A single sample gave rise to the 26 T cell receptor beta chains below, sequenced in a study of T cells in Graves' hyperthyroidism and ophthalmopathy. RNA transcripts gave rise to amplified TCR beta CDR3 regions. With the HTBI primer set, the TCR CDR3 went through a first round of RT-PCR. TCRdb redid the calling of the multiplex PCR reads with MiXCR, one entry per CDR3 protein. This sample carries 600,000 to 750,000 distinct CDR3 sequences, 15% to 20% of them seen once, and the ten largest clones take around 16%. The material sequenced was blood. The receptor set was obtained from a man in his forties or fifties with Graves' hyperthyroidism.

This clonotype was observed a few times. The V gene is TRBV12-3 or TRBV12-4, the J gene TRBJ2-7, with TRBD2 identical over 10 bases. This CDR3 is 15 amino acids long. The trim removed 1 base at V and 4 bases at J, leaving 4 bases unmatched. The CDR3 region has the DNA TGTGCCAGCAGTTTAGGAGGACTAGCGGAGTACGAGCAGTACTTC. Residues: CASSLGGLAEYEQYF.

This clonotype has a handful of counts. This sequence joins TRBV7-6 and TRBJ1-1, with 9 positions matching TRBD1. The CDR3 runs 15 residues. The junction had 3 bases not matched to a gene; V was cut back by 1 base and J by 3 bases. Germline assignment: CDR1 SGHVS and CDR2 FNYEAQ. Written as DNA, the CDR3 is TGTGCCAGCAGCTTAGAGGGACAGGGCTACACTGAAGCTTTCTTT. It is translated as CASSLEGQGYTEAFF.

The sample holds many counts of this clonotype. The chain is built from TRBV27 and TRBJ2-5; possible D gene TRBD1, 5 bases. The V gene's germline CDR1 is MNHEY and CDR2 SMNVEV (reference sequence). This CDR3 region has 20 residues. The germline V and J ends were trimmed by 6 bases and 3 bases, with 32 bases remaining between them. The CDR3 region has the DNA TGTGCCAGCAGCTCGATTTGGAGACAGTTTTTTGGGTTCGGCAAAGAGACCCAGTACTTC. It codes for CASSSIWRQFFGFGKETQYF.

This clonotype was seen many times. The genes are TRBV13 and TRBJ2-1; D unclear. Trimming cost V 3 bases and J 7 bases, with 13 bases left between them. This CDR3 is 14 amino acids long. Germline CDR1 PRHDT, CDR2 FYEKMQ (reference sequence). CDR3 DNA sequence: TGTGCCAGCAGCTTTAAATGGCTTTGGAATGAGCAGTTCTTC. It codes for CASSFKWLWNEQFF.

This rearrangement joins TRBV6-5 to TRBJ1-4; D not certain. The CDR3 consists of 15 residues. Trimming took off 0 bases at V and 6 bases at J, with 11 bases between the two ends. Germline V lookup: CDR1 MNHEY, CDR2 SVGAGI. The CDR3 DNA reads TGTGCCAGCAGTTACTCAGGGAGTCGGGATGAAAAACTGTTTTTT. Translated, it gives CASSYSGSRDEKLFF.

The sample holds many counts of this clonotype. The CDR3 spells CASSPGLAGIYEQYF. As DNA, the CDR3 is TGTGCCAGCAGTCCGGGACTAGCGGGAATTTACGAGCAGTACTTC. J is TRBJ2-7 and V is TRBV27, with 13 bases fitting TRBD2. J lost 4 bases, V lost 5 bases, and 5 bases had no gene match. CDR1 and CDR2 (germline): MNHEY, SMNVEV (reference sequence). This CDR3 is 15 amino acids long.

The J gene is TRBJ1-2, the V gene TRBV28; no definite D call. CDR1 is MDHEN, CDR2 SYDVKM, per germline. CDR3 length: 19 amino acids. The germline V and J ends were trimmed by 5 bases and 0 bases, with 25 bases remaining between them. CDR3 DNA: TGTGCCAGCAGTCCCCCAGGAAGGGTTCAGTTCTTAACTAACTATGGCTACACCTTC. Translating gives CASSPPGRVQFLTNYGYTF.

In its sample, this clonotype was seen many times. The CDR3 spells CASSVDLHQPQHF. The DNA for the CDR3 is TGTGCCAGCAGCGTGGACCTGCATCAGCCCCAGCATTTT. The rearrangement uses TRBV27 and TRBJ1-5; D is unresolved. The V end lost 6 bases, the J end lost 5 bases, and 11 bases lay between the germline ends. CDR1 is MNHEY, CDR2 SMNVEV, per germline (reference sequence). This CDR3 spans 13 amino acids.

This clonotype was seen at least ten times. V usage is TRBV2 and J usage is TRBJ1-1; D is perhaps TRBD1 (5 bases). This CDR3 spans 14 amino acids. The ends were cut back, 7 bases at V and 4 bases at J, with 16 bases in the middle. CDR1 and CDR2 from the germline V gene are SNHLY and FYNNEI. Written as DNA, the CDR3 is TGTGCCAGCACGGGGACGCTTAGAGGCACTGAAGCTTTCTTT. Its translation is CASTGTLRGTEAFF.

This clonotype was seen a few times. The chain recombines TRBV6-2 or TRBV6-3 with TRBJ1-5; D gene uncertain. Per the germline V gene, CDR1 is MNHEY and CDR2 is SVGEGT. The CDR3 length is 17 residues. V was trimmed by 4 bases and J by 1 base, leaving 17 bases between them. In DNA form, the CDR3 reads TGTGCCAGCAGTTCATTACCGGGCCTCAGGAGCAATCAGCCCCAGCATTTT. Translated: CASSSLPGLRSNQPQHF.

Comments on this clonotype: Sequence at one end of the junction differs from germline and may be a read error. The gene calls are TRBV7-2 and TRBJ1-6; no firm D call. Germline CDR1 and CDR2: SGHTA and FQGNSA. This CDR3 region has 14 residues. In DNA form, the CDR3 reads TGTGACAGCAGCTTAGTAGGCGCAGCTTCACCCCTCCACTTT. Translation gives CDSSLVGAASPLHF. Full variable domain (missing parts from reference TRBV7-2 and TRBJ1-6): GAGVSQSPSNKVTEKGKDVELRCDPISGHTALYWYRQSLGQGLEFLIYFQGNSAPDKSGLPSDRFSAERTGGSVSTLTIQRTQQEDSAVYLCDSSLVGAASPLHFGNGTRLTVT.

This clonotype was recorded at least ten times. V and J are TRBV2 and TRBJ2-7, with 7 bases aligning to TRBD2. The CDR3 is 14 amino acids. In germline, CDR1 is SNHLY, CDR2 FYNNEI. V was clipped by 3 bases and J by 5 bases; unmatched bases: 7. CDR3 DNA sequence: TGTGCCAGCAGTGAGGCCCCGGGGAGGGACGAGCAGTACTTC. Translated: CASSEAPGRDEQYF.

The chain is built from TRBV6-1 and TRBJ1-2; TRBD1 might be the D (5 bases). V was shortened by 1 base and J by 5 bases, with 11 bases between the two germline ends. This CDR3 is built from 14 residues. The germline CDR1 and CDR2 sequences are MNHNS and SASEGT. The CDR3 spells CASSEVGGGYGYTF. The CDR3 coding sequence is TGTGCCAGCAGTGAAGTCGGGGGAGGGTATGGCTACACCTTC.

This clonotype was counted many times. V is TRBV12-3 or TRBV12-4 and J is TRBJ1-1, with unresolved D. V lost 6 bases, J lost 9 bases, and 17 bases lay in between. This CDR3 comprises 13 residues. The CDR3 protein is CASSPLQVGKAFF. CDR3 sequence (DNA): TGTGCCAGCAGCCCCCTCCAAGTAGGGAAAGCTTTCTTT.

Of note for this clonotype: A read error may be the cause here, since a much bigger clone is one base away. The rearrangement joins TRBV28 to TRBJ1-4, with 9 bases identical to TRBD1. Germline values: CDR1 MDHEN, CDR2 SYDVKM. The CDR3 runs 16 residues. J was trimmed by 7 bases and V by 5 bases; bases with no gene match: 11. CDR3 DNA sequence: TGTGCCAGCAGTCTCCCCGGACAGGGGAGGGTTGAAAAACTGTTTTTT. Translated, it gives CASSLPGQGRVEKLFF.

The chain joins TRBV25-1 to TRBJ2-1, with 8 bases fitting TRBD1. With V trimmed by 7 bases and J by 6 bases, 11 bases remained unmatched. CDR3 size: 15 residues. Germline lookup yields CDR1 MGHDK and CDR2 SYGVNS. The CDR3 DNA reads TGTGCCAGCAACCCAGACAGGGGAATGATCAATGAGCAGTTCTTC. It encodes CASNPDRGMINEQFF.

This clonotype has just a few counts. A junction boundary mismatches the germline segment, possibly from a read error. The chain has TRBV7-2 and TRBJ2-7; 11 bases map to TRBD1. The CDR3 is 15 residues long. Germline lookup yields CDR1 SGHTA and CDR2 FQGNSA. CDR3 coding DNA: TGTGCCAGCAGCGACCGTAGGACAGGGGGCTACGAGCGGTACTTC. It specifies CASSDRRTGGYERYF.

The rearrangement joins TRBV5-4 to TRBJ2-6; D gene unclear. The germline gives CDR1 SGHNT, CDR2 YYREEE (reference sequence). CDR3 size: 16 residues. V lost 1 base and J lost 0, with 8 bases in between. The CDR3 coding sequence is TGTGCCAGCAGCTTGATAGGAACCTCTGGGGCCAACGTCCTGACTTTC. Translated, it gives CASSLIGTSGANVLTF.

This clonotype was seen many times. The chain combines TRBV12-3 or TRBV12-4 with TRBJ2-5, with TRBD2 as a possible D gene (5 bases). This CDR3 has 13 residues. V dropped 5 bases and J dropped 7 bases, with 14 bases sitting between them. The CDR3: CASSPGMSGTQYF. DNA of the CDR3: TGTGCCAGCAGTCCCGGGATGTCCGGGACCCAGTACTTC.

This clonotype showed up just once. This rearrangement joins TRBV2 to TRBJ2-1; D is undetermined. This CDR3 is built from 11 residues. V dropped 2 bases and J dropped 12 bases, with 8 bases sitting between them. Germline V CDR1 and CDR2: SNHLY, FYNNEI. The CDR3 loop reads CASSESGRQFF. The CDR3 nucleotides read TGTGCCAGCAGTGAATCCGGACGGCAGTTCTTC.

This clonotype showed up many times. CDR3 sequence: CASSQGSRVTEAFF. CDR3 nucleotides: TGTGCCAGCAGCCAAGGGTCAAGGGTCACTGAAGCTTTCTTT. This rearrangement joins TRBV3-1 to TRBJ1-1, with D hard to call. There are 14 residues in the CDR3. V was clipped by 1 base and J by 4 bases, with 10 bases between them. Germline V gene lookup returns CDR1 LGHDT and CDR2 YNNKEL (reference sequence).

This clonotype was counted a few times. The rearrangement uses TRBV10-3 and TRBJ2-7; weak D call: TRBD1 (6 bases). Germline CDR1 is ENHRY and CDR2 is SYGVKD. The CDR3 loop spans 17 amino acids. V lost 2 bases and J lost 6, with 23 bases in between. CDR3 coding DNA: TGTGCCATCAGTGAGCGGGGTTTAACAGGGCGGAATGTCGAGCAGTACTTC. It specifies CAISERGLTGRNVEQYF.

This clonotype was found a few times. The CDR3 reads CASSSTRGEKLFF. For the CDR3, the DNA is TGTGCCAGCAGCAGTACGAGGGGAGAAAAACTGTTTTTT. This chain joins TRBV14 and TRBJ1-4, with D tentatively TRBD1 (5 bases). CDR3 length equals 13 residues. CDR1 SGHDN and CDR2 FVKESK come from the germline V gene. The V end was cut by 5 bases, the J end by 8 bases, with 12 bases between.

This chain links TRBV5-1 with TRBJ2-2, with 11 bases lining up with TRBD1. Unmatched junction bases numbered 1, after V lost 3 bases and J lost 0 bases. This CDR3 spans 16 amino acids. The germline V gene encodes CDR1 SGHRS and CDR2 YFSETQ. The CDR3, as DNA: TGCGCCAGCAGCTGGGGACAGGGGGCGAACACCGGGGAGCTGTTTTTT. Amino acids: CASSWGQGANTGELFF.

This clonotype came up a few times. The chain uses TRBV28 and TRBJ1-2; 10 nucleotides line up with TRBD1. The ends lost 2 bases at V and 3 bases at J; junction bases unmatched: 9. The CDR3 is 17 residues long. Germline CDR1 and CDR2: MDHEN and SYDVKM. Here the CDR3 DNA reads TGTGCCAGCAGTTTAAGGAGCCTGACAGGGGGCCACTATGGCTACACCTTC. Encoded protein: CASSLRSLTGGHYGYTF.

This clonotype was detected a few times. Here the CDR3 reads CASNTPRGTEAFF. CDR3 bases: TGTGCCAGCAACACCCCTCGGGGCACTGAAGCTTTCTTT. The chain combines TRBV28 with TRBJ1-1; D not certain. Germline lookup yields CDR1 MDHEN and CDR2 SYDVKM. The CDR3 is 13 residues long. Trimming stripped 7 bases from V and 4 bases from J, with 13 bases between.